This is a list of T cell receptor beta chains from one sample in a study of T cell repertoires in cytomegalovirus infection. These receptors lack a known antigen. MiXCR, applied by TCRdb to the reads, yields one record per CDR3 protein. The table records approximately 43,000 distinct CDR3 sequences, around 20% of them present only once. Sequencing was carried out using PBMCs, sequenced either directly or after in vitro stimulation (not recorded which). The origin of the receptors is a human donor in good health (CMV status not recorded). Some clones in this sample may be carry-over from other donors' samples. The CDR3 runs from the conserved cysteine through the conserved F or W. Fields, in order: CDR3 DNA, CDR3 protein, J gene, V gene, clone size, D gene. A D gene is named only where the DNA matches it firmly. Some rows mark clone size as missing; the rest say once, few, many or name a class of expanded clone.

cdr3_nt: TGTGCCAGCAGCTTGGCCTTAAACCCGACCACTAATTCACCCCTCCACTTT; cdr3_aa: CASSLALNPTTNSPLHF; j_call: TRBJ1-6; v_call: TRBV5-4; clone_size: NA; d_call: NA
cdr3_nt: TGTGCCAGCAGCGTTGGGACTAGCGGGGGGTCAGATACGCAGTATTTT; cdr3_aa: CASSVGTSGGSDTQYF; j_call: TRBJ2-3; v_call: TRBV5-6; clone_size: many; d_call: TRBD2
cdr3_nt: TGTGCCAGCACCCCACTTGAGGTGAACACTGAAGCTTTCTTT; cdr3_aa: CASTPLEVNTEAFF; j_call: TRBJ1-1; v_call: TRBV2; clone_size: NA; d_call: NA
cdr3_nt: TGCAGTGCTAGGACACCTCCCCGGACAGGACTCGATAGCAATCAGCCCCAGCATTTT; cdr3_aa: CSARTPPRTGLDSNQPQHF; j_call: TRBJ1-5; v_call: TRBV20-1; clone_size: few; d_call: TRBD1
cdr3_nt: TGTGCCATCAATGCGCCGACAGGGGATTACGAGCAGTACTTC; cdr3_aa: CAINAPTGDYEQYF; j_call: TRBJ2-7; v_call: TRBV10-3; clone_size: medium-sized; d_call: TRBD1
cdr3_nt: TGTGCCAGCAGTTTATCACCTGGGACTGTGGAGACCCAGTACTTC; cdr3_aa: CASSLSPGTVETQYF; j_call: TRBJ2-5; v_call: TRBV27; clone_size: few; d_call: NA
cdr3_nt: TGTGCCAGCAGTCCCCCGGTTGGCACTGAAGCTTTCTTT; cdr3_aa: CASSPPVGTEAFF; j_call: TRBJ1-1; v_call: TRBV6-5; clone_size: few; d_call: NA
cdr3_nt: TGTGCCAGCAGCCGAAAGGTAGACTATGGCTACACCTTC; cdr3_aa: CASSRKVDYGYTF; j_call: TRBJ1-2; v_call: TRBV5-4; clone_size: many; d_call: NA
cdr3_nt: TGTGCCAGTAGGACTCGACAGGGGACTGAAAAACTGTTTTTT; cdr3_aa: CASRTRQGTEKLFF; j_call: TRBJ1-4; v_call: TRBV19; clone_size: many; d_call: TRBD1
cdr3_nt: TGTGCCAGCAGTCAGCAGCACACCGGGGAGCTGTTTTTT; cdr3_aa: CASSQQHTGELFF; j_call: TRBJ2-2; v_call: TRBV11-2; clone_size: few; d_call: NA
cdr3_nt: TGTGCCAGCAGTTACTCGAGTGGCCCTATTCGTGAAGCTTTCTTT; cdr3_aa: CASSYSSGPIREAFF; j_call: TRBJ1-1; v_call: TRBV6-5; clone_size: few; d_call: NA
cdr3_nt: TGTGCCACGCGACCCTCGGGAGGCAATGAGCAGTTCTTC; cdr3_aa: CATRPSGGNEQFF; j_call: TRBJ2-1; v_call: TRBV6-2/TRBV6-3; clone_size: few; d_call: TRBD2
cdr3_nt: TGTGCCTGCGAAGGGGGCGAAACAGATACGCAGTATTTT; cdr3_aa: CACEGGETDTQYF; j_call: TRBJ2-3; v_call: TRBV19; clone_size: many; d_call: TRBD1
cdr3_nt: TGTGCCAGCAGGACAGGGGGCGAGACGGAAAAACTGTTTTTT; cdr3_aa: CASRTGGETEKLFF; j_call: TRBJ1-4; v_call: TRBV12-3/TRBV12-4; clone_size: few; d_call: TRBD1
cdr3_nt: TGCAGCGCCCTCCGGGTGGACAATGAGCAGTTCTTC; cdr3_aa: CSALRVDNEQFF; j_call: TRBJ2-1; v_call: TRBV29-1; clone_size: few; d_call: NA
cdr3_nt: TGTGCCAGCAGCCCCCTCGGGGGGCTTCAGCCCCAGCATTTT; cdr3_aa: CASSPLGGLQPQHF; j_call: TRBJ1-5; v_call: TRBV3-1; clone_size: few; d_call: NA
cdr3_nt: TGTGCCAGCAACGCGGACAGGCACACTGAAGCTTTCTTT; cdr3_aa: CASNADRHTEAFF; j_call: TRBJ1-1; v_call: TRBV7-2; clone_size: many; d_call: TRBD1
cdr3_nt: TGTGCCAGCAGCTTAGCCGGGATAGGGCGGGATGAGCAGTTCTTC; cdr3_aa: CASSLAGIGRDEQFF; j_call: TRBJ2-1; v_call: TRBV11-2; clone_size: NA; d_call: NA
cdr3_nt: TGTGCCAGCAGCTTATTCGGAAGTGGCTACACCTTC; cdr3_aa: CASSLFGSGYTF; j_call: TRBJ1-2; v_call: TRBV7-8; clone_size: many; d_call: NA
cdr3_nt: TGTGCCAGCAGCCGGACCGGGACAGGGGAGACTGAAGCTTTCTTT; cdr3_aa: CASSRTGTGETEAFF; j_call: TRBJ1-1; v_call: TRBV5-4; clone_size: NA; d_call: TRBD1
cdr3_nt: TGCGCCAGCAGCCAAGGGTTTCAGGGTCCAGTCCCCTCTGGGGCCAACGTCCTGACTTTC; cdr3_aa: CASSQGFQGPVPSGANVLTF; j_call: TRBJ2-6; v_call: TRBV4-1; clone_size: many; d_call: NA
cdr3_nt: TGTGCCAGCAGCCAATCCAGAACCGGGGAGCTGTTTTTT; cdr3_aa: CASSQSRTGELFF; j_call: TRBJ2-2; v_call: TRBV14; clone_size: few; d_call: NA
cdr3_nt: TGTGCCAGTGATTCCGGGACAGGGTACAATCAGCCCCAGCATTTT; cdr3_aa: CASDSGTGYNQPQHF; j_call: TRBJ1-5; v_call: TRBV19; clone_size: medium-sized; d_call: TRBD1
cdr3_nt: TGTGCCAGCAGCCAGACAGGGAACGAAGCTTTCTTT; cdr3_aa: CASSQTGNEAFF; j_call: TRBJ1-1; v_call: TRBV3-1; clone_size: many; d_call: TRBD1
cdr3_nt: TGTGCCAGCAGCTTGGACCGGGACAGGAGCTCCTACGAGCAGTACTTC; cdr3_aa: CASSLDRDRSSYEQYF; j_call: TRBJ2-7; v_call: TRBV7-9; clone_size: many; d_call: TRBD1
cdr3_nt: TGTGCCAGCGGGACCCGACACAACTCCTACGAGCAGTACTTC; cdr3_aa: CASGTRHNSYEQYF; j_call: TRBJ2-7; v_call: TRBV12-3/TRBV12-4; clone_size: NA; d_call: NA
cdr3_nt: TGCAGTGCCGCGGGACGGGGCACAGATACGCAGTATTTT; cdr3_aa: CSAAGRGTDTQYF; j_call: TRBJ2-3; v_call: TRBV20-1; clone_size: NA; d_call: NA
cdr3_nt: TGTGCCATCAGGAAGCGGGGCCTAGGTACAGATACGCAGTATTTT; cdr3_aa: CAIRKRGLGTDTQYF; j_call: TRBJ2-3; v_call: TRBV10-3; clone_size: many; d_call: TRBD2
cdr3_nt: TGTGCCAGCAGCCAAGAACGGTTGCGGGGGGGCCACACCGGGGAGCTGTTTTTT; cdr3_aa: CASSQERLRGGHTGELFF; j_call: TRBJ2-2; v_call: TRBV4-2; clone_size: NA; d_call: TRBD2
cdr3_nt: TGTGCCACCAGCAGAGACCGCCTAGCGGGGGGGCCCACAGATACGCAGTATTTT; cdr3_aa: CATSRDRLAGGPTDTQYF; j_call: TRBJ2-3; v_call: TRBV15; clone_size: many; d_call: TRBD2
cdr3_nt: TGCGCCAGCAGTTGGCGGGAGGAAACCTACGAGCAGTACTTC; cdr3_aa: CASSWREETYEQYF; j_call: TRBJ2-7; v_call: TRBV4-1; clone_size: many; d_call: TRBD2
cdr3_nt: TGTGCCATCAGTGAGTCGACGACTAGCGGGGGATACAGAGATACGCAGTATTTT; cdr3_aa: CAISESTTSGGYRDTQYF; j_call: TRBJ2-3; v_call: TRBV10-3; clone_size: many; d_call: TRBD2
cdr3_nt: TGTGCCAGCAGTCGGGATGCCAGCAATCAGCCCCAGCATTTT; cdr3_aa: CASSRDASNQPQHF; j_call: TRBJ1-5; v_call: TRBV6-6; clone_size: many; d_call: NA
cdr3_nt: TGCGCCAGCAGCCCCGAGAGGGAGAATGGCTACACCTTC; cdr3_aa: CASSPERENGYTF; j_call: TRBJ1-2; v_call: TRBV23-1; clone_size: NA; d_call: NA
cdr3_nt: TGTGCCACCAGTTCAAGCGGGAGATACTACGAGCAGTACTTC; cdr3_aa: CATSSSGRYYEQYF; j_call: TRBJ2-7; v_call: TRBV24-1; clone_size: NA; d_call: TRBD2
cdr3_nt: TGTGCCAGTAGTCCTGAAGCGGGGGGACTAAGCTCCTACAATGAGCAGTTCTTC; cdr3_aa: CASSPEAGGLSSYNEQFF; j_call: TRBJ2-1; v_call: TRBV19; clone_size: many; d_call: TRBD2
cdr3_nt: TGTGCACCTCTAACGACCCTAGGCAGCTCCTACAATGAGCAGTTCTTC; cdr3_aa: CAPLTTLGSSYNEQFF; j_call: TRBJ2-1; v_call: TRBV12-2; clone_size: NA; d_call: NA
cdr3_nt: TGTGCCAGCAGTTACTCATCCGATTCCGGGGAGACCCAGTACTTC; cdr3_aa: CASSYSSDSGETQYF; j_call: TRBJ2-5; v_call: TRBV6-6; clone_size: many; d_call: NA
cdr3_nt: TGTGCCATACCAGCGTGGAGCAGGAGACGAGAGACCCAGTACTTC; cdr3_aa: CAIPAWSRRRETQYF; j_call: TRBJ2-5; v_call: TRBV19; clone_size: NA; d_call: NA
cdr3_nt: TGTGCCAGCAGTCAGACTAGCTACACAGATACGCAGTATTTT; cdr3_aa: CASSQTSYTDTQYF; j_call: TRBJ2-3; v_call: TRBV5-4; clone_size: NA; d_call: TRBD2
cdr3_nt: TGCGCCAGCAGCCTTCCACTAGCGGGGGAAGGGAATGAGCAGTTCTTC; cdr3_aa: CASSLPLAGEGNEQFF; j_call: TRBJ2-1; v_call: TRBV5-1; clone_size: NA; d_call: TRBD2
cdr3_nt: TGTGCCAGCAGCCGAAGGTCGGAGGGGACAGGCCATGAGCAGTTCTTC; cdr3_aa: CASSRRSEGTGHEQFF; j_call: TRBJ2-1; v_call: TRBV2; clone_size: once; d_call: TRBD1
cdr3_nt: TGTGCCAGCAGCGGGACTAGCGGGGTATACAATGAGCAGTTCTTC; cdr3_aa: CASSGTSGVYNEQFF; j_call: TRBJ2-1; v_call: TRBV7-2; clone_size: NA; d_call: TRBD2
cdr3_nt: TGTGCCAGCAGTTACTCGGGTATGAACACTGAAGCTTTCTTT; cdr3_aa: CASSYSGMNTEAFF; j_call: TRBJ1-1; v_call: TRBV6-6; clone_size: NA; d_call: NA
cdr3_nt: TGTGCCAGCACCCCGGGGAGGAGACCTTACTACGAGCAGTACTTC; cdr3_aa: CASTPGRRPYYEQYF; j_call: TRBJ2-7; v_call: TRBV11-2; clone_size: few; d_call: NA
cdr3_nt: TGTGCCAGCAGTTTAGCGGGGGACAATGAGCAGTTCTTC; cdr3_aa: CASSLAGDNEQFF; j_call: TRBJ2-1; v_call: TRBV12-3/TRBV12-4; clone_size: NA; d_call: NA
cdr3_nt: TGCGCCAGCAGCCCCACGGAGTACGATGGCTACACCTTC; cdr3_aa: CASSPTEYDGYTF; j_call: TRBJ1-2; v_call: TRBV5-1; clone_size: few; d_call: NA
cdr3_nt: TGTGCCAGCAGTGCTGGACTAGTGAGCACAGATACGCAGTATTTT; cdr3_aa: CASSAGLVSTDTQYF; j_call: TRBJ2-3; v_call: TRBV12-3/TRBV12-4; clone_size: many; d_call: TRBD2
cdr3_nt: TGTGCCAGCAGTCGGACGGGCTATGGCTACACCTTC; cdr3_aa: CASSRTGYGYTF; j_call: TRBJ1-2; v_call: TRBV6-5; clone_size: NA; d_call: NA
cdr3_nt: TGTGCCAGCAGCAAGAGGGGGTCGGAGGGCTACACTCTATACAATGAGCAGTTCTTC; cdr3_aa: CASSKRGSEGYTLYNEQFF; j_call: TRBJ2-1; v_call: TRBV7-2; clone_size: many; d_call: NA
cdr3_nt: TGTGCCAGCGGACGGGACGGTCGGCTTTATGGCTACACCTTC; cdr3_aa: CASGRDGRLYGYTF; j_call: TRBJ1-2; v_call: TRBV6-1; clone_size: few; d_call: NA
cdr3_nt: TGTGCCAGCAGCTTAGCTCTAGGAAGCACAGATACGCAGTATTTT; cdr3_aa: CASSLALGSTDTQYF; j_call: TRBJ2-3; v_call: TRBV11-2; clone_size: few; d_call: NA
cdr3_nt: TGTGCCACCAGTGATTTGGGGACAACTAGCTCCTATAATTCACCCCTCCACTTT; cdr3_aa: CATSDLGTTSSYNSPLHF; j_call: TRBJ1-6; v_call: TRBV24-1; clone_size: NA; d_call: NA